This TCR beta chain stems from a study of CD4 T cells in relation to SARS-CoV-2 and coronaviruses (TCRdb year 2021). For the study in its entirety: A median age of around 38 years, with a range of about 21 to 75 years, was recorded for the full convalescent cohort of 12 to 13 patients. The roughly twelve convalescent patients included 8 males and 4 females; two subjects were Hispanic. HLA restriction was mapped for shared crossreactive spike epitopes using patient-derived lymphoblastoid cell lines. Memory CD4+ T cell crossreactivity between SARS-CoV-2 and common cold coronavirus spike proteins was assessed at the TCR clonotype level in the study. The Adaptive Biotechnologies TCR-sequencing kit was used to sequence samples from a few pre-COVID donors and the naive versus memory experiments, while other data came from Illumina-based sequencing. A different TCR-beta assay, based on Illumina, was used to sequence expansion assays from other donors in the study. Overall study results and their limits: Pre-pandemic and post-infection samples were not both contributed by any donor, so tracing of the source of pre-existing responses was limited. Small numbers of patients and of tested TCRs limited the study. Since the crossreactivity analysis centred on spike protein, crossreactivity against other viral proteins was not assessed. Naive versus memory sequencing indicated the assay detects memory recall responses rather than primary responses primed during culture. About 60% of donors had memory CD4+ clonotypes that crossrecognized SARS-CoV-2 and at least one common cold coronavirus spike. Compared with monoreactive clones, crossreactive clones had significantly weaker SARS-CoV-2-driven expansion, a result consistent with antigenic imprinting.

Trimming at the junction amounts to 0 bases on V and 1 base on J, and the germline ends lie 9 bases apart. The CDR3 contains 15 residues, cysteine and phenylalanine counted. Only the CDR3 DNA stays, 45 bases, in frame from base 1. The CDR1 and CDR2 encoded by the germline V gene are MNHEY and SVGAGI. As to this clone: Its cognate antigen has yet to be identified. Per-base quality was not reported, and no clone a single base away is much larger than it.

To separate naive from memory CD4+ T cells, cryopreserved PBMCs first underwent CD4 enrichment and then EasySep naive CD4+ T cell enrichment. PBMCs were isolated from leukapheresis product or whole blood by Ficoll-Paque PLUS gradient centrifugation. PBMCs were either cryopreserved at -140°C or used fresh in the expansion assay. The QIAamp Micro DNA Kit was used to extract genomic DNA from the CD4+ T cells. Uncultured naive and memory CD4+ T cell DNA received deep-resolution immunoSEQ TCR-beta sequencing. The published analysis was carried out like this. During preprocessing, nonproductive sequences were discarded, as were any CDR3s that did not begin with C, did not end with F or W, or were shorter than 7 amino acids. Cultured and uncultured naive and memory CD4+ repertoires were searched for previously identified spike- and CEF-reactive CDR3s. CDR3 homology was measured as pairwise Levenshtein distance, computed with the stringdist R package after trimming three terminal residues from each end. In its TCRdb copy, this immuneACCESS table keeps in-frame sequences only and misses some clones. Where compared with another copy, unresolved V genes explain less than half of these, and the others have no known cause. The DNA was the basis for D and trimming; V, J and clone size are from that table. The sample table records some 35,000 clones; approximately 87% of these occur just once. About a tenth of the sample belongs to the ten largest clones.

The sequence joins TRBV6-5 to TRBJ1-2, with the D gene not clear enough to name. What was sequenced was memory CD4+ T cells from PBMCs. The cell subset or site label for this specimen denotes: memory (non-naive) CD4+ T cells. The clonotype comes from an adult with COVID-19. The CDR3 region: CASSYSRVLNYGYTF. The bases are TGTGCCAGCAGTTACTCACGGGTCCTTAACTATGGCTACACCTTC.